The TCR beta chain described here comes from a study of a mutant IDH1 vaccine in newly diagnosed glioma. Study results and caveats: Shifts in the top peripheral T cell clonotypes seemed unrelated to pseudoprogression.

Using immunoSEQ multiplex PCR, the repertoire was profiled, and TCRdb retains in-frame clones only, with some absent. The data hold about 45,000 clones, with 85% to 95% observed a single time. CDR1 is MGHRA, CDR2 YSYEKL, per germline. This CDR3 has 16 amino acids. Trimming took off 1 base at V and 4 bases at J, with 14 bases between the two ends. Concerning this clone itself: Antigen: not known.

The time point is: week 35, safety follow-up. Each vaccine dose was 300 ug of mutant IDH1 20-mer peptide, with topical imiquimod. Astrocytomas that were new, WHO grade 3 or 4, IDH1-mutant and ATRX-lost were present in the donors. The sequencing here drew on PBMCs, taken from a glioma patient whose treatment included an IDH1 peptide vaccine. The chain combines TRBV4-1 with TRBJ2-1; D might be TRBD2 (6 bases). The clonotype originates from a man aged 50-59 years with glioma. The CDR3: CASSQGVGLRYNEQFF. The CDR3 DNA is TGCGCCAGCAGCCAAGGTGTAGGACTACGATACAATGAGCAGTTCTTC.